Below, 8 T cell receptor beta chains from the same sample are listed, as sequenced in a study of blood T cell repertoires in COVID-19. This table comes from immunoSEQ multiplex PCR, and its TCRdb copy is limited to in-frame clones, with some not included. The sample has around 59,000 clones; less than 85% are singletons. The sequenced sample consisted of peripheral blood. These receptors originate from a human donor in a cohort sampled during active COVID-19.

There are a few counts of this clone. The chain joins TRBV12-5 to TRBJ1-2; 7 nucleotides match TRBD1. Germline V CDR1 and CDR2: LGHNT, FRNRAP. V shed 0 bases and J 4 bases; nucleotides not matched to a gene: 5. The CDR3 covers 15 residues. CDR3 in amino acids: CASGLVRGPLYGYTF. CDR3 DNA sequence: TGTGCTAGTGGTTTGGTAAGGGGGCCGCTCTATGGCTACACCTTC. Filled out from reference TRBV12-5 and TRBJ1-2, the complete variable domain reads DARVTQTPRHKVTEMGQEVTMRCQPILGHNTVFWYRQTMMQGLELLAYFRNRAPLDDSGMPKDRFSAEMPDATLATLKIQPSEPRDSAVYFCASGLVRGPLYGYTFGSGTRLTVV.

The chain employs TRBV28 and TRBJ1-1, with D uncertain. V lost 7 bases to trimming and J lost 11 bases, with 17 bases between them. The germline V gene has CDR1 MDHEN and CDR2 SYDVKM. The CDR3 spans 12 residues. This chain's CDR3 is CASTPSPGLAFF. The DNA for the CDR3 is TGTGCCAGCACCCCCTCCCCCGGTCTGGCTTTCTTT.

The chain joins TRBV7-2 to TRBJ2-5; D is undetermined. The CDR3 sequence is 14 residues long. V was pared by 3 bases and J by 2 bases, with 10 bases between. The germline V gene encodes CDR1 SGHTA and CDR2 FQGNSA. CDR3 region: CASSFLSLQETQYF. DNA for the CDR3: TGTGCCAGCAGCTTCTTGAGTCTACAAGAGACCCAGTACTTC.

V is TRBV6-5 and J is TRBJ1-5; D is unclear. Trimming stripped 0 bases from V and 7 bases from J, with 13 bases between. This CDR3 is built from 15 residues. CDR1 is MNHEY and CDR2 is SVGAGI in the germline V gene. CDR3 sequence reads: CASSYSGETGQPQHF. CDR3 in DNA: TGTGCCAGCAGTTACTCCGGGGAGACGGGCCAGCCCCAGCATTTT.

This chain joins TRBV6-5 and TRBJ2-1; D possibly corresponds to TRBD1 (5 bases). CDR1 is MNHEY, CDR2 SVGAGI, per germline. Trimming left V 6 bases short and J 2 bases short, with 8 bases between. This CDR3 is 13 amino acids long. CDR3 in DNA: TGTGCCAGCAGGAAGGGGACCTACAATGAGCAGTTCTTC. This encodes CASRKGTYNEQFF.

In nucleotides, the CDR3 is TGTGCCTGGAGTGTAAGGGGGAACAATCAGCCCCAGCATTTT. Translation: CAWSVRGNNQPQHF. The chain links TRBV30 to TRBJ1-5, with a possible D match to TRBD1 (6 bases). V was pared by 0 bases and J by 3 bases, with 9 bases between. The CDR3 loop spans 14 amino acids. Germline V gives CDR1 GTSNPN, CDR2 SVGIG (reference sequence).

The rearrangement joins TRBV19 to TRBJ1-1, with D perhaps TRBD1 (5 bases). The CDR3 extends over 13 amino acids. Germline CDR1 is LNHDA and CDR2 is SQIVND (reference sequence). V was pared by 7 bases and J by 3 bases, with 12 bases between. The CDR3 DNA follows: TGTGCCAGTAACGAGGGGAGGTACACTGAAGCTTTCTTT. It codes for CASNEGRYTEAFF.

In its sample, this clone was seen once. The chain recombines TRBV6-2 or TRBV6-3 with TRBJ2-5, with 7 nucleotides matching TRBD2. Germline trimming cut 0 bases from V and 5 bases from J; bases unmatched to any gene: 12. This CDR3 region has 17 residues. Germline CDR1 reads MNHEY; CDR2 reads SVGEGT. CDR3 region: CASSYSRAGRTGETQYF. CDR3 in DNA: TGTGCCAGCAGTTACTCGAGGGCCGGGAGGACCGGTGAGACCCAGTACTTC.